Following are 14 T cell receptor beta chains from one sample sequenced in a study of shared clonotypes between healthy human individuals. Data came from immunoSEQ multiplex PCR; TCRdb stores just in-frame clones and leaves some out. The sample lists around 530,000 clones; around 77% were seen once. The sequencing sample was made of PBMCs. These receptors were collected from a woman aged 40-49 years in good health. Some clones in this sample may be carry-over from other donors' samples.

The rearrangement joins TRBV18 to TRBJ1-5; tentatively, D is TRBD1 (6 bases). This CDR3 is 15 amino acids long. V shed 6 bases and J shed 3 bases, with 15 bases lying between them. In germline, CDR1 is KGHSH, CDR2 LQKENI. The CDR3 DNA reads as TGTGCCAGCTCTCCAGGGGTATCGGACAATCAGCCCCAGCATTTT. Its protein is CASSPGVSDNQPQHF. The full variable domain, with the rest looked up from reference TRBV18 and TRBJ1-5, is NAGVMQNPRHLVRRRGQEARLRCSPMKGHSHVYWYRQLPEEGLKFMVYLQKENIIDESGMPKERFSAEFPKEGPSILRIQQVVRGDSAAYFCASSPGVSDNQPQHFGDGTRLSIL.

Concerning this clone itself: This is likely an artifact of a read error, given a far larger clone one base away. This chain joins TRBV29-1 and TRBJ2-7; TRBD1 or TRBD2 may be the D gene (5 bases each). CDR3 size: 13 residues. Trimming stripped 5 bases from V and 6 bases from J, with 17 bases between. CDR1 is SQVTM, CDR2 ANQGSEA, per germline. CDR3 loop: CSVLVQGAGEQYF. The CDR3 nucleotides are TGCAGCGTTCTGGTGCAGGGTGCGGGCGAGCAGTACTTC.

The chain joins TRBV5-4 to TRBJ2-3; 10 bases agree with TRBD2. Losses at the gene ends were 4 bases for V and 6 bases for J; bases not matched to a gene: 5. The CDR3 contains 14 residues. The germline V gene has CDR1 SGHNT and CDR2 YYREEE (reference sequence). CDR3 bases: TGTGCCAGCAGCCGGACTAGCGGACCCGATACGCAGTATTTT. Amino acid sequence: CASSRTSGPDTQYF.

The chain has TRBV30 and TRBJ2-6; D unclear. Germline CDR1 is GTSNPN and CDR2 is SVGIG (reference sequence). V shed 2 bases and J shed 2 bases, with 7 bases lying between them. This CDR3 has 14 amino acids. CDR3 DNA sequence: TGTGCCTGGAGTAGGTTGGCTGGGGCCAACGTCCTGACTTTC. It codes for CAWSRLAGANVLTF.

The chain employs TRBV5-1 and TRBJ2-5; D is perhaps TRBD1 (5 bases). Germline V CDR1 and CDR2: SGHRS, YFSETQ. Trimming removed 4 bases from V and 5 bases from J, with 15 bases in between. The CDR3 covers 14 residues. This CDR3 reads CASSRTTARETQYF. The CDR3 region has the DNA TGCGCCAGCAGCCGGACAACAGCTAGGGAGACCCAGTACTTC. Drawing the rest from reference TRBV5-1 and TRBJ2-5, the complete variable domain is KAGVTQTPRYLIKTRGQQVTLSCSPISGHRSVSWYQQTPGQGLQFLFEYFSETQRNKGNFPGRFSGRQFSNSRSEMNVSTLELGDSALYLCASSRTTARETQYFGPGTRLLVL.

On this clone: The same CDR3 also results from other DNA sequences found in this sample. The V call is TRBV2, the J call TRBJ2-6; D not resolved. There are 15 residues in the CDR3. The germline gives CDR1 SNHLY, CDR2 FYNNEI. V was pared by 3 bases and J by 1 base, with 7 bases between. The CDR3 sequence: CASSELTSGANVLTF. The DNA for the CDR3 is TGTGCCAGCAGTGAGCTAACATCTGGGGCCAACGTCCTGACTTTC.

With respect to this clone: The sample contains more than one DNA sequence encoding this CDR3. The chain is built from TRBV7-3 and TRBJ2-1; 7 bases fit TRBD1. The V and J ends lost 5 bases and 4 bases, in that order; junction bases with no gene match: 5. The germline V gene has CDR1 SGHTA and CDR2 FQGTGA. The CDR3 is 14 residues long. DNA of the CDR3: TGTGCCAGCAGCCCCGGGACAGAGTACAATGAGCAGTTCTTC. Protein sequence: CASSPGTEYNEQFF.

The chain recombines TRBV7-9 with TRBJ2-7, with 7 bases identical to TRBD1. Looked up from germline, CDR1 is SEHNR and CDR2 is FQNEAQ (reference sequence). The CDR3 has 16 residues. V dropped 1 base and J dropped 3; count of bases not matched to a gene: 9. Here the CDR3 reads CASSLVPRDSLYEQYF. As DNA, the CDR3 is TGTGCCAGCAGCTTAGTTCCGAGGGACAGTCTCTACGAGCAGTACTTC.

This clone was counted only a few times. The same CDR3 is also encoded by other DNA sequences in this sample. This chain links TRBV30 with TRBJ1-5; 7 bases align to TRBD1. CDR3 length: 13 residues. CDR1 is GTSNPN and CDR2 is SVGIG in the germline V gene (reference sequence). V was pared by 5 bases and J by 3 bases, with 4 bases of the junction left unmatched. CDR3 nucleotide sequence: TGTGCCTGGGGAGGGGGCCCCAATCAGCCCCAGCATTTT. Protein product: CAWGGGPNQPQHF.

The J gene is TRBJ2-5, the V gene TRBV7-2; perhaps TRBD1 as D (5 bases). The germline V gene encodes CDR1 SGHTA and CDR2 FQGNSA. The ends were cut back, 5 bases at V and 5 bases at J, with 12 bases in the middle. The CDR3 contains 13 residues. CDR3 sequence: CASSAGRSETQYF. The DNA for the CDR3 is TGTGCCAGCAGCGCAGGGCGGTCGGAGACCCAGTACTTC.

Of note for this clone: The junction does not match germline at one end; this may be a read error. The chain employs TRBV7-7 and TRBJ2-5; the D is unclear. Germline loops: CDR1 SSHAT, CDR2 FNYEAQ (reference sequence). The CDR3 sequence is 13 residues long. Written as DNA, the CDR3 is TGTGCTAGCAGCCGAGACAAGTCAGAGACCCAGTACTTC. This encodes CASSRDKSETQYF.

This clone was recorded once. J is TRBJ1-5 and V is TRBV19; 11 bases align to TRBD1. CDR1 is LNHDA and CDR2 is SQIVND in the germline V gene (reference sequence). V shed 4 bases and J 7 bases; nucleotides not matched to a gene: 9. The CDR3 is 16 amino acids. CDR3 region: CASSSAGQGAHQPQHF. The CDR3 DNA reads as TGTGCCAGTAGTAGCGCTGGACAGGGGGCTCACCAGCCCCAGCATTTT. The complete variable domain, with remaining parts taken from reference TRBV19 and TRBJ1-5, reads DGGITQSPKYLFRKEGQNVTLSCEQNLNHDAMYWYRQDPGQGLRLIYYSQIVNDFQKGDIAEGYSVSREKKESFPLTVTSAQKNPTAFYLCASSSAGQGAHQPQHFGDGTRLSIL.

The chain recombines TRBV29-1 with TRBJ2-3; no clear D. Trimming removed 4 bases at V and 4 bases at J, with 18 bases between. Germline-derived CDR1 and CDR2 are SQVTM and ANQGSEA. This CDR3 is built from 15 residues. The CDR3 nucleotides read TGCAGCGTTGGTCTCGGGTTGGGTCGTGCAGATACGCAGTATTTT. It translates to CSVGLGLGRADTQYF.

This clone was counted only a few times. The J gene is TRBJ2-7, the V gene TRBV29-1; 11 bases are shared with TRBD1. CDR3 size: 16 residues. V shed 6 bases, J shed 3 bases, and the junction held 13 bases outside the gene matches. From germline, CDR1 is SQVTM and CDR2 ANQGSEA. CDR3 protein: CSVIPQGQGDFYEQYF. Written as DNA, the CDR3 is TGCAGCGTGATCCCCCAGGGACAGGGGGATTTCTACGAGCAGTACTTC.